The source of this T cell receptor beta chain is a study of CD8 T cells in Susac syndrome. Study-level information: When blood was drawn, patients with Susac syndrome were on intravenous immunoglobulin alone, on corticosteroids, or therapy-naive.

Random-hexamer reverse transcription was applied to about 0.5 to 1 ug RNA. Each CDR3 protein is one row after TCRdb ran MiXCR on the immunoSEQ multiplex PCR reads. The sample shows 56,000 or so distinct CDR3 sequences, roughly 94% of them seen only once. V gave up 4 bases and J gave up 5 bases; unmatched junction bases: 6. CDR3 length equals 15 residues. This clonotype was obtained from a human donor with Susac syndrome. Sequencing used CD8+ T cells from PBMCs. The chain uses TRBV23-1 and TRBJ1-4; 8 nucleotides align to TRBD1. TRBV23-1 carries the ORF label, with uncertain function. CDR3 sequence: CASSRQGAVNEKLFF. Written as DNA, the CDR3 is TGCGCCAGCAGTCGTCAGGGGGCCGTGAATGAAAAACTGTTTTTT.